Listed below are T cell receptor beta chains from one sample, sequenced in a study of T cell responses to AZD1222 COVID-19 vaccine. Clones were read by immunoSEQ multiplex PCR, and TCRdb kept only the in-frame ones, dropping some. The sample yields about 150,000 clones, around 93% seen once. Sequencing used peripheral blood, obtained 28 days after the second AZD1222 dose. These receptors originate from an adult who received the AZD1222 COVID-19 vaccine. Each CDR3 is given with its conserved first and last residue. Each record gives: V gene, J gene, D gene, clone size, CDR3 DNA, CDR3 protein. The D gene is left open where the match is weak. Size values are once, few and many counts, or a class for expanded clones, and some rows have none.

TRBV2	TRBJ1-5	.	.	TGTGCCAGCAGTGAAGCGCTTCAGGGGCGAAAGCCCCAGCATTTT	CASSEALQGRKPQHF
TRBV7-2	TRBJ1-1	.	.	TGTGCCAGCAGCTCCCAGGGTAACACTGAAGCTTTCTTT	CASSSQGNTEAFF
TRBV11-2	TRBJ2-2	.	.	TGTGCCAGCAGCTTAGAAAGCTGGGCCGGGGAGCTGTTTTTT	CASSLESWAGELFF
TRBV5-5	TRBJ1-5	.	.	TGTGCCAGCAGCCTGACGGACGGAAATTATCAGCCCCAGCATTTT	CASSLTDGNYQPQHF
TRBV19	TRBJ1-2	.	.	TGTGCCAGTAGTATGCGGGGGTACTATGGCTACACCTTC	CASSMRGYYGYTF
TRBV28	TRBJ1-6	TRBD1	.	TGTGCCAGCAGAACCGGGACAGATAATTCACCCCTCCACTTT	CASRTGTDNSPLHF
TRBV7-3	TRBJ2-1	TRBD1	once	TGTGCCAGCAGCTTAGACAGGGTGAATGAGCAGTTCTTC	CASSLDRVNEQFF
TRBV6-5	TRBJ1-2	.	.	TGTGCCAGCAGTTATTCGGGGGCTGACGGCTACACCTTC	CASSYSGADGYTF
TRBV7-9	TRBJ2-1	TRBD2	.	TGTGCCAGTGAGCTAGCGGGAGGGCCCAGGGAGCAGTTCTTC	CASELAGGPREQFF
TRBV11-3	TRBJ1-1	.	.	TGTGCCAGCAGCTCGGGGGAAGGGGCCGGGAACACTGAAGCTTTCTTT	CASSSGEGAGNTEAFF
TRBV9	TRBJ2-2	TRBD2	.	TGTGCCAGCAGCGATGCAGCGGGAGGGAACACCGGGGAGCTGTTTTTT	CASSDAAGGNTGELFF
TRBV29-1	TRBJ2-1	.	.	TGCAGCGTTGAAGATTATTTAGAACACAATGAGCAGTTCTTC	CSVEDYLEHNEQFF
TRBV9	TRBJ2-3	TRBD2	.	TGTGCCAGCAGCTATAGCGGGGCTAGCACAGATACGCAGTATTTT	CASSYSGASTDTQYF
TRBV19	TRBJ1-4	.	.	TGTGCCAGTAGTATAGATTCGCAGAATGAAAAACTGTTTTTT	CASSIDSQNEKLFF
TRBV11-2	TRBJ1-1	.	.	TGTGCCAGCAGCTTAGGAGGTGAAGCTTTCTTT	CASSLGGEAFF
TRBV19	TRBJ1-2	.	.	TGTGCCAGTAGTATAGATCACGAAGGGCGCGGAGGCTACACCTTC	CASSIDHEGRGGYTF
TRBV9	TRBJ1-4	.	.	TGTGCCAGCAGCGGCTGGGCCACCACAACTAATGAAAAACTGTTTTTT	CASSGWATTTNEKLFF
TRBV30	TRBJ1-4	TRBD1	few	TGTGCCTGGAGTGTACCCGGGACAGGGGGCCGAAAACTGTTTTTT	CAWSVPGTGGRKLFF
TRBV5-5	TRBJ1-4	.	.	TGTGCCAGCAGCTTGTTTCTTGGTGAAAAACTGTTTTTT	CASSLFLGEKLFF
TRBV30	TRBJ1-1	TRBD1	.	TGTGCCTGGAGCAAAGGGGGCCCTGAAGCTTTCTTT	CAWSKGGPEAFF
TRBV3-1/TRBV3-2	TRBJ1-2	TRBD1	.	TGTGCCAGCAGCCTCCATCTTACAGGGGTCGGCTACACCTTC	CASSLHLTGVGYTF
TRBV19	TRBJ1-3	.	.	TGTGCCAGTAGTATGGCTGGAAACACCATATATTTT	CASSMAGNTIYF
TRBV6-2/TRBV6-3	TRBJ2-2	TRBD2	once	TGTGCCAGCAGTTACACGCCGGGACTAGGGATCACCGGGGAGCTGTTTTTT	CASSYTPGLGITGELFF
TRBV4-1	TRBJ2-1	TRBD1	.	TGCGCCAGCAGCCTCCTCGGAGGCAGGGGGCAGTATGAGCAGTTCTTC	CASSLLGGRGQYEQFF
TRBV4-2	TRBJ2-7	.	.	TGTGCCAGCAGCCAAGGAACAGGGCACTACGAGCAGTACTTC	CASSQGTGHYEQYF
TRBV13	TRBJ2-7	.	.	TGTGCCAGCCGGCGGGCGACCCAGTCCTACGAGCAGTACTTC	CASRRATQSYEQYF
TRBV7-9	TRBJ2-5	.	.	TGTGCCAGCACCCAGGGGGCGGGAGTAGAAGAGACCCAGTACTTC	CASTQGAGVEETQYF
TRBV5-4	TRBJ1-2	.	.	TGTGCCAGCAGTTGGGAGCGTGGGTATGGCTACACCTTC	CASSWERGYGYTF
TRBV7-9	TRBJ2-1	TRBD2	.	TGTGCCAGCAGCCCCGGGACTAGCGCTCACTCCTACAATGAGCAGTTCTTC	CASSPGTSAHSYNEQFF
TRBV6-5	TRBJ1-5	.	.	TGTGCCAGCAGTCCAGACAGGAGAGATCAGCCCCAGCATTTT	CASSPDRRDQPQHF
TRBV7-2	TRBJ1-2	.	.	TGTGCCAGCAGCTTCTCGGACAGAAGGGGCTACACCTTC	CASSFSDRRGYTF
TRBV6-2/TRBV6-3	TRBJ2-4	.	.	TGTGCCAGCAGTCACGATAGAGGAAGCATTCAGTACTTC	CASSHDRGSIQYF
TRBV19	TRBJ1-1	TRBD1	.	TGTGCCAGTAGTATAGATCGGGCCAGGGGGCAGGTTGCTTTCTTT	CASSIDRARGQVAFF
TRBV20-1	TRBJ2-7	.	.	TGCAGTGCAAGTAGCGTGTACGAGCAGTACTTC	CSASSVYEQYF
TRBV4-3	TRBJ1-1	.	.	TGCGCCAGCAGCCAAGATTATCGGGGCACTGAAGCTTTCTTT	CASSQDYRGTEAFF
TRBV6-5	TRBJ1-2	TRBD1	.	TGTGCCAGCGCGAGGGGGCAGAAATACTATGGCTACACCTTC	CASARGQKYYGYTF
TRBV29-1	TRBJ2-5	TRBD1	.	TGCAGCGTTGAAGGGGACAGGGGGCCGTCAGAGACCCAGTACTTC	CSVEGDRGPSETQYF
TRBV11-2	TRBJ2-2	TRBD2	once	TGTGCCAGCAGCGCGGGACTAGCGGGAGTAGACACCGGGGAGCTGTTTTTT	CASSAGLAGVDTGELFF
TRBV19	TRBJ1-2	.	once	TGTGCCAGTAAGCGGACACTCTCCGGCTATGGCTACACCTTC	CASKRTLSGYGYTF
TRBV6-2/TRBV6-3	TRBJ2-7	TRBD1	.	TGTGCCAGCAGCCCCTGGACAGGGTCGGAAGAGCAGTACTTC	CASSPWTGSEEQYF
TRBV4-3	TRBJ1-4	.	.	TGCGCCAGCGCCCTAAGGGGGGCGGATAATGAAAAACTGTTTTTT	CASALRGADNEKLFF
TRBV28	TRBJ1-6	TRBD1	.	TGTGCCAGCAGGCTCGACAGGGTCAGGCCACCCCTCCACTTT	CASRLDRVRPPLHF
TRBV6-4	TRBJ1-5	.	.	TGTGCCAGCAGTGAAGGCCCCGGGGGCAATCAGCCCCAGCATTTT	CASSEGPGGNQPQHF
TRBV5-4	TRBJ2-5	TRBD1	.	TGTGCCAGCAGCCCACAGGGGATGGACGAGACCCAGTACTTC	CASSPQGMDETQYF
TRBV30	TRBJ1-2	.	few	TGTGCCTGGAGTGTATACCGGGGGGTCTATGGCTACACCTTC	CAWSVYRGVYGYTF
TRBV28	TRBJ2-2	.	.	TGTGCCAGCAGTTCGTCCGGACTGAGCTACCTTGCGAACACCGGGGAGCTGTTTTTT	CASSSSGLSYLANTGELFF
TRBV5-1	TRBJ1-6	.	.	TGCGCCAGCAGCTTGGCCGGGGCCAATGGTTCACCCCTCCACTTT	CASSLAGANGSPLHF
TRBV10-3	TRBJ2-7	.	.	TGTGCCATCAGTGAGACAGGTATTACCTACGAGCAGTACTTC	CAISETGITYEQYF
TRBV5-5	TRBJ1-4	TRBD1	few	TGTGCCAGCAGCTTGGTGGGCAGGGGGCGTACTAATGAAAAACTGTTTTTT	CASSLVGRGRTNEKLFF
TRBV12-3/TRBV12-4	TRBJ1-1	.	.	TGTGCCAGCAGTTGGGGCGGGAACACTGAAGCTTTCTTT	CASSWGGNTEAFF
TRBV27	TRBJ1-5	.	.	TGTGCCAGCCGACGTACCGGGGGGCATCAGCCCCAGCATTTT	CASRRTGGHQPQHF
TRBV4-2	TRBJ2-1	.	.	TGTGCCAGCAGCCAAGATTTGGCTTCCTACAATGAGCAGTTCTTC	CASSQDLASYNEQFF
TRBV6-5	TRBJ2-7	TRBD1	once	TGTGCCAGCAGTTACCCTGGACAGGGGAGGCACGAGCAGTACTTC	CASSYPGQGRHEQYF
TRBV11-2	TRBJ1-2	.	once	TGTGCCAGCAGCTTAGGTCCCAAAGAGGGCTACACCTTC	CASSLGPKEGYTF
TRBV2	TRBJ1-2	.	.	TGTGCCAGCAGTGCCTACAGAGGCGGCTACACCTTC	CASSAYRGGYTF
TRBV30	TRBJ1-2	.	few	TGTGCCTGGAGTGCATCCTGGGGCTATGGCTACACCTTC	CAWSASWGYGYTF
TRBV27	TRBJ2-7	TRBD1	.	TGTGCCAGCGGACAGGCGGGCGAGCAGTACTTC	CASGQAGEQYF
TRBV30	TRBJ1-5	.	once	TGTGCCTGGAGTGAAGGGAGGGGCGGGAGCAATCAGCCCCAGCATTTT	CAWSEGRGGSNQPQHF
TRBV2	TRBJ1-2	.	many	TGTGCCAGCAGTTGGGGGTTAGGCTATGGCTACACCTTC	CASSWGLGYGYTF
TRBV12-3/TRBV12-4	TRBJ1-2	.	.	TGTGCCAGCAGTTTTGGGATTAACTATGGCTACACCTTC	CASSFGINYGYTF